The 26 T cell receptor beta chains below all came from one sample that was sequenced in a study of identical twins. TCRdb redid the calling of the 5' RACE reads with MiXCR, one entry per CDR3 protein. The profile covers 250,000 to 300,000 distinct CDR3 sequences, with around 8.3% appearing a single time and 2.5% to 3.5% taken by the ten largest. In addition, the sample was reused for a study of yellow fever vaccine responses in identical twins.

The sample consisted of CD8+ T cells sorted from blood. The receptors derive from a woman aged 18-35 years in good health.

This clonotype was seen a few times. The CDR3 nucleotides are TGCAGTGCTATAGGGACCAGACTCACAGATACGCAGTATTTT. It yields the protein CSAIGTRLTDTQYF. The chain uses TRBV20-1 and TRBJ2-3; the D call may be TRBD1 or TRBD2 (5 bases each). Germline V gives CDR1 DFQATT, CDR2 SNEGSKA (reference sequence). This CDR3 comprises 14 residues. Trimming removed 4 bases at V and 2 bases at J, with 13 bases between.

This chain links TRBV29-1 with TRBJ2-1; 8 positions agree with TRBD2. Trimming cost V 6 bases and J 4 bases; bases outside gene matches: 8. The CDR3 spans 14 residues. Looked up from germline, CDR1 is SQVTM and CDR2 is ANQGSEA. CDR3: CSVLSGRGYNEQFF. The CDR3 region has the DNA TGCAGCGTCTTGAGCGGGAGAGGTTACAATGAGCAGTTCTTC.

This clonotype was detected many times. This chain uses TRBV4-1 with TRBJ1-5; D gene unclear. Germline lookup yields CDR1 MGHRA and CDR2 YSYEKL. V lost 1 base and J lost 5, with 12 bases in between. The CDR3 sequence is 15 residues long. CDR3 nucleotide sequence: TGCGCCAGCAGCCAAGCGCGAGGGATTTATCAGCCCCAGCATTTT. This codes for CASSQARGIYQPQHF.

CDR3 nucleotide sequence: TGTGCCAGCAGCCGCCCGGGGGGAACCGGGGAGCTGTTTTTT. It codes for CASSRPGGTGELFF. The rearrangement joins TRBV14 to TRBJ2-2; 7 positions match TRBD2. Germline assignment: CDR1 SGHDN and CDR2 FVKESK. Trimming cost V 4 bases and J 5 bases; bases outside gene matches: 4. CDR3 length: 14 amino acids.

This clonotype was picked up many times. This chain connects TRBV29-1 to TRBJ2-7, with D possibly TRBD2 on 5 matching bases. The CDR3 is 14 residues long. Trimming cost V 4 bases and J 0 bases, with 13 bases left between them. Germline loops: CDR1 SQVTM, CDR2 ANQGSEA. The CDR3 region is CSVVGLASSYEQYF. The CDR3 region has the DNA TGCAGCGTTGTTGGACTTGCCAGCTCCTACGAGCAGTACTTC.

This clonotype occurred many times. V is TRBV24-1 and J is TRBJ2-2; D not resolved. V shed 0 bases and J shed 8 bases, with 15 bases lying between them. This CDR3 region has 16 residues. Looked up from germline, CDR1 is KGHDR and CDR2 is SFDVKD. CDR3 amino acids: CATSDLKSPFGGELFF. The CDR3 region has the DNA TGTGCCACCAGTGATTTGAAGTCCCCCTTCGGAGGGGAGCTGTTTTTT.

This clonotype has only a few counts. The rearrangement links TRBV6-2 or TRBV6-3 to TRBJ2-1; weak D call: TRBD2 (5 bases). The CDR3 has 12 amino acids. V lost 6 bases and J 11 bases, leaving 14 bases between the germline ends. The germline CDR1 and CDR2 sequences are MNHEY and SVGEGT. The CDR3 coding sequence is TGTGCCAGCAGCCCTTTTGGGGAGCAGCAGTTCTTC. As protein: CASSPFGEQQFF.

This clonotype was recorded many times. V is TRBV29-1 and J is TRBJ2-7; possibly TRBD1 for D (6 bases). V was pared by 6 bases and J by 4 bases, with 22 bases between. Germline V gene data show CDR1 as SQVTM and CDR2 as ANQGSEA. The CDR3 runs to 15 residues. The CDR3 nucleotides are TGCAGCGTAGTGGCGACAGGAATGTCGGTTTACGAGCAGTACTTC. It specifies CSVVATGMSVYEQYF.

The chain links TRBV4-1 to TRBJ2-1, with TRBD1 matching 8 bases. This CDR3 comprises 17 residues. Per the germline V gene, CDR1 is MGHRA and CDR2 is YSYEKL. Trimming removed 0 bases from V and 5 bases from J; junction bases left unmatched: 9. In nucleotides, the CDR3 is TGCGCCAGCAGCCAAGATCTTGGACAGGGTTGGGACAATGAGCAGTTCTTC. Translated, it gives CASSQDLGQGWDNEQFF.

The sample holds a few counts of this clonotype. The V call is TRBV15, the J call TRBJ2-3, with D unresolved. CDR1 LNHNV and CDR2 YYDKDF come from the germline V gene (reference sequence). The CDR3 covers 14 residues. Trimming cost V 0 bases and J 2 bases, with 6 bases left between them. The CDR3 loop reads CATSREPVTDTQYF. The DNA for the CDR3 is TGTGCCACCAGCAGAGAACCGGTCACAGATACGCAGTATTTT.

This clonotype appeared many times. V gene TRBV12-3 or TRBV12-4 combines with J gene TRBJ2-1; D unclear. V lost 4 bases, J lost 4 bases, and 8 bases lay in between. CDR3 size: 13 residues. The CDR3 DNA follows: TGTGCCAGCAGTTCCTCCCTATACAATGAGCAGTTCTTC. It encodes CASSSSLYNEQFF.

There are a few counts of this clonotype. The chain joins TRBV14 to TRBJ1-6; no clear D. CDR3 length: 14 amino acids. The germline CDR1 and CDR2 sequences are SGHDN and FVKESK. V was cut by 5 bases and J by 9 bases, with 14 bases left in between. The CDR3 loop reads CASSESSWGSPLHF. CDR3 sequence (DNA): TGTGCCAGCAGCGAAAGTTCTTGGGGTTCACCCCTCCACTTT.

This clonotype showed up many times. The rearrangement links TRBV28 to TRBJ2-1; D uncertain. Between the trimmed V and J ends, which lost 7 bases and 4 bases, there was a span of 8 bases. The CDR3 is 12 amino acids. Per the germline V gene, CDR1 is MDHEN and CDR2 is SYDVKM. The CDR3 DNA follows: TGTGCCAGCACTAATACTTACAATGAGCAGTTCTTC. It is translated as CASTNTYNEQFF.

The rearrangement links TRBV11-2 to TRBJ2-1, with D uncertain. V was cut by 6 bases and J by 0 bases, with 12 bases left in between. The CDR3 length is 15 residues. CDR1 and CDR2 (germline): SGHAT, FQNNGV. CDR3 sequence (DNA): TGTGCCAGCAGTTGGTCGTTAAGCTCCTACAATGAGCAGTTCTTC. Its protein is CASSWSLSSYNEQFF.

This clonotype was seen ten or more times. The rearrangement joins TRBV5-1 to TRBJ2-2; no clear D. Germline V gene sequence: CDR1 SGHRS, CDR2 YFSETQ. V was cut by 4 bases and J by 3 bases, with 13 bases left in between. This CDR3 is built from 15 residues. The CDR3 sequence is CASSPPGPYTGELFF. In DNA form, the CDR3 reads TGCGCCAGCAGCCCCCCCGGGCCCTACACCGGGGAGCTGTTTTTT.

This clonotype was seen only a few times. V gene TRBV29-1 combines with J gene TRBJ2-6; possibly TRBD1 for D (6 bases). There are 13 residues in the CDR3. V lost 6 bases and J 1 base, leaving 7 bases between the germline ends. Germline CDR1 reads SQVTM; CDR2 reads ANQGSEA. This CDR3 is CSVGTSGANVLTF. CDR3 nucleotides: TGCAGCGTCGGGACATCTGGGGCCAACGTCCTGACTTTC.

V is TRBV30 and J is TRBJ2-7, with TRBD1 matching over 7 bases. This CDR3 contains 12 residues. V trimming: 3 bases; J trimming: 6 bases; junction bases outside the gene matches: 5. Germline CDR1 and CDR2: GTSNPN and SVGIG (reference sequence). The CDR3 bases are TGTGCCTGGAGGACAGGGATGGGCGAGCAGTACTTC. Amino acid sequence: CAWRTGMGEQYF.

This clonotype has only one observation. V usage is TRBV9 and J usage is TRBJ2-3; the D gene is possibly TRBD2 (7 bases). Trimming stripped 0 bases from V and 1 base from J, with 9 bases between. The CDR3 runs to 15 residues. Germline lookup yields CDR1 SGDLS and CDR2 YYNGEE. CDR3 sequence: CASSVEGGGTDTQYF. The DNA for the CDR3 is TGTGCCAGCAGCGTAGAAGGGGGGGGCACAGATACGCAGTATTTT. Supplemented by reference TRBV9 and TRBJ2-3, the full variable domain reads DSGVTQTPKHLITATGQRVTLRCSPRSGDLSVYWYQQSLDQGLQFLIQYYNGEERAKGNILERFSAQQFPDLHSELNLSSLELGDSALYFCASSVEGGGTDTQYFGPGTRLTVL.

The chain has TRBV24-1 and TRBJ2-1; TRBD2 agrees at 9 bases. Germline assignment: CDR1 KGHDR and CDR2 SFDVKD. The CDR3 runs 13 residues. Germline trimming cut 7 bases from V and 8 bases from J; bases unmatched to any gene: 5. CDR3 protein: CATRGSGSDEQFF. The CDR3 DNA reads as TGTGCCACCAGGGGTAGCGGGAGCGATGAGCAGTTCTTC.

V usage is TRBV7-2 and J usage is TRBJ2-7; the match to TRBD1 covers 11 bases. CDR1 is SGHTA and CDR2 is FQGNSA in the germline V gene. The CDR3 runs to 14 residues. V gave up 5 bases and J gave up 5 bases; unmatched junction bases: 5. Here the CDR3 reads CASSGRTGGNEQYF. CDR3 nucleotides: TGTGCCAGCAGCGGCCGGACAGGGGGCAACGAGCAGTACTTC. Filled out from reference TRBV7-2 and TRBJ2-7, the complete variable domain reads GAGVSQSPSNKVTEKGKDVELRCDPISGHTALYWYRQSLGQGLEFLIYFQGNSAPDKSGLPSDRFSAERTGGSVSTLTIQRTQQEDSAVYLCASSGRTGGNEQYFGPGTRLTVT.

This clonotype was seen at least ten times. The chain combines TRBV12-3 or TRBV12-4 with TRBJ1-5; D may be TRBD1 (5 bases). With 6 bases removed from V and 4 bases from J, the gap between germline ends came to 10 bases. This CDR3 comprises 13 residues. The CDR3 DNA sequence: TGTGCCAGCAGCTCGACAGTTAATCAGCCCCAGCATTTT. Translating it yields CASSSTVNQPQHF.

This clonotype was recorded a few times. V gene TRBV6-2 or TRBV6-3 combines with J gene TRBJ2-6; D possibly corresponds to TRBD1 (6 bases). Germline CDR1 and CDR2: MNHEY and SVGEGT. V was shortened by 7 bases and J by 0 bases, with 10 bases between the two germline ends. The CDR3 is 15 residues long. Written as DNA, the CDR3 is TGTGCCAGCAAAACAGGGAGCTCTGGGGCCAACGTCCTGACTTTC. Residues: CASKTGSSGANVLTF.

This clonotype was detected many times. The genes are TRBV27 and TRBJ2-7; D may be TRBD2 (6 bases). V lost 4 bases and J lost 7, with 32 bases in between. CDR3 size: 19 residues. CDR1 MNHEY and CDR2 SMNVEV come from the germline V gene (reference sequence). Here the CDR3 DNA reads TGTGCCAGCAGTTCGGACCCGATCCAGGAGGGATCCATTTCGGGAGAGCAGTACTTC. Protein sequence: CASSSDPIQEGSISGEQYF.

The sample holds many counts of this clonotype. In DNA form, the CDR3 reads TGTGCCAGCAACGATGGGGAGAACACTGAAGCTTTCTTT. This sequence encodes CASNDGENTEAFF. The chain links TRBV7-6 to TRBJ1-1; D remains ambiguous. Per the germline V gene, CDR1 is SGHVS and CDR2 is FNYEAQ. This CDR3 contains 13 residues. The ends were cut back, 7 bases at V and 1 base at J, with 10 bases in the middle.

The gene calls are TRBV20-1 and TRBJ2-7; TRBD2 is a possible D gene (5 bases). CDR1 is DFQATT and CDR2 is SNEGSKA in the germline V gene (reference sequence). Trimming removed 6 bases at V and 3 bases at J, with 9 bases between. This CDR3 has 11 amino acids. CDR3 protein: CSAKRGYEQYF. CDR3 in DNA: TGCAGTGCCAAACGGGGCTACGAGCAGTACTTC.

This clonotype showed up many times. The chain carries TRBV7-2 and TRBJ2-5, with a tentative D call TRBD2 (7 bases). Looked up from germline, CDR1 is SGHTA and CDR2 is FQGNSA. Trimming removed 2 bases from V and 3 bases from J, with 19 bases in between. The length of the CDR3 is 17 residues. CDR3 sequence (DNA): TGTGCCAGCAGCTTATGGGGGCTAGCGGATAACGAAGAGACCCAGTACTTC. Translating it yields CASSLWGLADNEETQYF.